The present entry profiles one T cell receptor (beta chain) with its context. Original data processing: Amplification of reference gene primers was used by the study to estimate nucleated cell counts. Only in-frame clones appear in the TCRdb table, and some are missing; sequencing was by immunoSEQ multiplex PCR. The DNA gave D and trimming, while V, J and clone size come from that table. The repertoire holds 250,000 to 300,000 clones, with about four fifths as singletons. The entry originates in a study of blood T cell repertoires in COVID-19. Across the study: COVID-19 samples from acute and convalescent phases originated in the United States, Italy and Spain. Sources were T cells, B-cell-depleted T cells, or PBMCs; the material itself was cDNA or gDNA.

V dropped 3 bases and J dropped 5 bases, with 13 bases sitting between them. CDR3 size: 14 residues. Germline V gene sequence: CDR1 SGHAT, CDR2 FQDESV (reference sequence). People in the exposed group encountered a COVID-19 case within 2 weeks before entering the study. The sequenced sample was PBMCs or T cells enriched from blood (not recorded which). The sequence derives from a man in his forties or fifties who had been exposed to COVID-19. V and J are TRBV11-1 and TRBJ2-5; tentative D call: TRBD2 (6 bases). The CDR3 DNA reads TGTGCCAGCAGCTTTGGTCGGGAGTGGGAGACCCAGTACTTC. Translation: CASSFGREWETQYF.